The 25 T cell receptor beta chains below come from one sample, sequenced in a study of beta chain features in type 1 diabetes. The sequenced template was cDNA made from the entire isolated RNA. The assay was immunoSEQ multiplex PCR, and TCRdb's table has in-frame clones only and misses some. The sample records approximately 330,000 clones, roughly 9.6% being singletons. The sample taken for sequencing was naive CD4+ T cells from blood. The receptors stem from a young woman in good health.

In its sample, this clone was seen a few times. The CDR3 sequence is CASRVSGNKQETQYF. CDR3 DNA: TGTGCCAGCAGAGTGAGCGGGAACAAACAAGAGACCCAGTACTTC. The chain is built from TRBV6-6 and TRBJ2-5, with TRBD2 matching over 7 bases. Germline lookup yields CDR1 MNHNY and CDR2 SVGAGI (reference sequence). With V trimmed by 6 bases and J by 2 bases, 9 bases remained unmatched. The CDR3 is 15 residues long.

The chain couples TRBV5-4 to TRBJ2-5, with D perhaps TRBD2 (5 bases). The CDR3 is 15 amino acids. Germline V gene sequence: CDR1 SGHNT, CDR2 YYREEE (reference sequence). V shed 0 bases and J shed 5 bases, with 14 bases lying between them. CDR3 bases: TGTGCCAGCAGCTTGGTCTACGGCGGGCTGGAGACCCAGTACTTC. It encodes CASSLVYGGLETQYF. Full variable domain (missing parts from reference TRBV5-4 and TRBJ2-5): ETGVTQSPTHLIKTRGQQVTLRCSSQSGHNTVSWYQQALGQGPQFIFQYYREEENGRGNFPPRFSGLQFPNYSSELNVNALELDDSALYLCASSLVYGGLETQYFGPGTRLLVL.

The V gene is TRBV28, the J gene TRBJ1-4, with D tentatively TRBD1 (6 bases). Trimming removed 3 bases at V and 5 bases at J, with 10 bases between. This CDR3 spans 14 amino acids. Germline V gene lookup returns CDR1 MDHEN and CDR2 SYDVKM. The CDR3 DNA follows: TGTGCCAGCAGTTTCGGGACACAGAATGAAAAACTGTTTTTT. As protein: CASSFGTQNEKLFF.

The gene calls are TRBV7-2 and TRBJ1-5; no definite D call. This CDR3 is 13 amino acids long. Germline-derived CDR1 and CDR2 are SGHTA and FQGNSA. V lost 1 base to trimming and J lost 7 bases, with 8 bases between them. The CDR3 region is CASSLEGGQPQHF. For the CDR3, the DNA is TGTGCCAGCAGCTTAGAGGGCGGGCAGCCCCAGCATTTT.

The CDR3 loop reads CASSLVAHLDEQYF. DNA for the CDR3: TGTGCCAGCAGCTTAGTAGCGCATTTGGACGAGCAGTACTTC. The V call is TRBV7-9, the J call TRBJ2-7; tentative D call: TRBD2 (5 bases). The V end was cut by 1 base, the J end by 5 bases, with 12 bases between. CDR1 is SEHNR, CDR2 FQNEAQ, per germline (reference sequence). The CDR3 is made up of 14 amino acids.

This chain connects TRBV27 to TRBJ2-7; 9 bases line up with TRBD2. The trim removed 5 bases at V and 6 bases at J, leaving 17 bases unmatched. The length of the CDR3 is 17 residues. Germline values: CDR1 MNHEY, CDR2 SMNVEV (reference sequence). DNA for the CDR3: TGTGCCAGCAGTCGCTGGGTGGTAGCGGGAGTTTTGGGCGAGCAGTACTTC. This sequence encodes CASSRWVVAGVLGEQYF.

CDR3 protein: CASSQGGASGIQYF. The CDR3 nucleotides are TGTGCCAGCAGTCAAGGGGGTGCTAGTGGGATTCAGTACTTC. This rearrangement joins TRBV6-5 to TRBJ2-4; weak D call: TRBD1 (6 bases). The CDR3 is 14 residues long. The germline CDR1 and CDR2 sequences are MNHEY and SVGAGI. Trimming pared 5 bases from V and 10 bases from J, leaving 18 bases between.

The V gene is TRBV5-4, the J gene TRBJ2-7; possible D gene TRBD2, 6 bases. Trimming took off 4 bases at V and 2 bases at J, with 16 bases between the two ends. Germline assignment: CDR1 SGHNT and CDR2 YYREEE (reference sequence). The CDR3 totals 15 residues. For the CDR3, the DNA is TGTGCCAGCAGCCCTGGGTCGACTAGAGCCTACGAGCAGTACTTC. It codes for CASSPGSTRAYEQYF.

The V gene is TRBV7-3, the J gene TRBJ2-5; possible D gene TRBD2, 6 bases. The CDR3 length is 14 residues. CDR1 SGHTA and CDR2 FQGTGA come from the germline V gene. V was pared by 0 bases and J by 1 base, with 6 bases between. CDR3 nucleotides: TGTGCCAGCAGCTTAACTAGCGGCCAAGAGACCCAGTACTTC. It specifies CASSLTSGQETQYF.

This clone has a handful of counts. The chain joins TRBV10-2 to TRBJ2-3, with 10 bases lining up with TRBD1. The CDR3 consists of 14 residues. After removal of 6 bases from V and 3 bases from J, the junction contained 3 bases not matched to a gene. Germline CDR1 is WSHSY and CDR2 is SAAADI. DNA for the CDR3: TGCGCCAGCAGGGGACAGGGGAAGACAGATACGCAGTATTTT. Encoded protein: CASRGQGKTDTQYF.

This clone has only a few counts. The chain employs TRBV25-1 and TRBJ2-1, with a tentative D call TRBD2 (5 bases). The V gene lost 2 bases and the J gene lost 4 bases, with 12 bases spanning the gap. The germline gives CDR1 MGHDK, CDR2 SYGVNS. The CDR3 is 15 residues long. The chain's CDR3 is CASSEEGGNYNEQFF. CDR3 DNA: TGTGCCAGCAGTGAAGAGGGTGGGAATTACAATGAGCAGTTCTTC.

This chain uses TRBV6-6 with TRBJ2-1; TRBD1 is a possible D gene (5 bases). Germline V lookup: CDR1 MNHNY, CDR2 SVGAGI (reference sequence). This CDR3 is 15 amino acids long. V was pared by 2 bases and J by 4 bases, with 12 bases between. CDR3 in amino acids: CASSYELGQYNEQFF. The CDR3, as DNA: TGTGCCAGCAGTTACGAGTTAGGACAATACAATGAGCAGTTCTTC.

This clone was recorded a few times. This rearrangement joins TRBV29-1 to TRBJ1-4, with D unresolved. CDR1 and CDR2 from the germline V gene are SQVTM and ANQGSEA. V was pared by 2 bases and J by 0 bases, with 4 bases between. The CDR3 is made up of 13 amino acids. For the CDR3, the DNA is TGCAGCGTTGAACTAGCAACTAATGAAAAACTGTTTTTT. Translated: CSVELATNEKLFF.

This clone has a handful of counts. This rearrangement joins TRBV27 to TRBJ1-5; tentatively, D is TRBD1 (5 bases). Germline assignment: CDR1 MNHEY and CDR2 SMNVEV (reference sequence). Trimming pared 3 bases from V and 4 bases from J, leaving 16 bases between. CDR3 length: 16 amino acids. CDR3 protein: CASSLAHQGTNQPQHF. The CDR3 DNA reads TGTGCCAGCAGTTTGGCTCATCAGGGAACAAATCAGCCCCAGCATTTT.

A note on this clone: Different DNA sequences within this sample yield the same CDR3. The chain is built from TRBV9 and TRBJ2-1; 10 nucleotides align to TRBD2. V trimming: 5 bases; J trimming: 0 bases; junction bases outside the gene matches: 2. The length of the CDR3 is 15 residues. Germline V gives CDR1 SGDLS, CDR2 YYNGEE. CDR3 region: CASSASGSSYNEQFF. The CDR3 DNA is TGTGCCAGCAGTGCTAGCGGGAGCTCCTACAATGAGCAGTTCTTC.

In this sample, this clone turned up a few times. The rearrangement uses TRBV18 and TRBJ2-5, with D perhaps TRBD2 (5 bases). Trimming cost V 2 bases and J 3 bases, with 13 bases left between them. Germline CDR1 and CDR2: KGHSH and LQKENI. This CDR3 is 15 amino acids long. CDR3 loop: CASSPRTRREETQYF. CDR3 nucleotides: TGTGCCAGCTCACCAAGGACTCGTCGCGAAGAGACCCAGTACTTC.

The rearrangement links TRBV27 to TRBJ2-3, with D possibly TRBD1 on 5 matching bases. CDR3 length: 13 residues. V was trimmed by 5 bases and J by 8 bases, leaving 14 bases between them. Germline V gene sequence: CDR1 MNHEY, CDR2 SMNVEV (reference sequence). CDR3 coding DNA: TGTGCCAGCAGTCCCAGACAGTGGGGTACGCAGTATTTT. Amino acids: CASSPRQWGTQYF.

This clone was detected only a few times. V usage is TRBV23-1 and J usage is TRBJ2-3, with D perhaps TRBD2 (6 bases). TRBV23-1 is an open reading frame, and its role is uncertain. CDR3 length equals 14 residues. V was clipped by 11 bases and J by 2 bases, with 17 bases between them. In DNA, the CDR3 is TGCGCCGTTCCCCCCGCGGGATACACAGATACGCAGTATTTT. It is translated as CAVPPAGYTDTQYF.

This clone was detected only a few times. CDR3 sequence: CASPPFGSGRSVNEQFF. The CDR3 DNA is TGTGCCAGCCCTCCCTTTGGTAGCGGGAGGTCGGTTAATGAGCAGTTCTTC. The chain carries TRBV27 and TRBJ2-1, with TRBD2 matching 10 bases. Per germline, CDR1 MNHEY and CDR2 SMNVEV (reference sequence). The V and J ends lost 8 bases and 7 bases, in that order; junction bases with no gene match: 17. The CDR3 totals 17 residues.

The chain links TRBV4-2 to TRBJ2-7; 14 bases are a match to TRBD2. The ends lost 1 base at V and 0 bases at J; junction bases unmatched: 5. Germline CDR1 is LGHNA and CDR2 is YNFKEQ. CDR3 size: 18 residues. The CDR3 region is CASSQAIGTSGSSYEQYF. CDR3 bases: TGTGCCAGCAGCCAAGCCATCGGGACTAGCGGGAGCTCCTACGAGCAGTACTTC.

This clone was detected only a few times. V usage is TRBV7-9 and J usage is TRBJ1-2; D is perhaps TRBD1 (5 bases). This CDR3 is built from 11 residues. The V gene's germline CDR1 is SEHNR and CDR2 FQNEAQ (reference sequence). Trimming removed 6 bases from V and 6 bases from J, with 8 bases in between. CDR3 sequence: CASSSDNGYTF. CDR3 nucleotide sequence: TGTGCCAGCAGTTCGGACAATGGCTACACCTTC. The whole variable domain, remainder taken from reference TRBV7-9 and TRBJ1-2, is DTGVSQNPRHKITKRGQNVTFRCDPISEHNRLYWYRQTLGQGPEFLTYFQNEAQLEKSRLLSDRFSAERPKGSFSTLEIQRTEQGDSAMYLCASSSDNGYTFGSGTRLTVV.

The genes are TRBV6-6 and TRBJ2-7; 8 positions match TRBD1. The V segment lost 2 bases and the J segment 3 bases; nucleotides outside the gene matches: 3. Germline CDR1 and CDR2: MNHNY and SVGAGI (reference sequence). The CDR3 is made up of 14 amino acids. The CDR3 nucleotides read TGTGCCAGCAGTTACGAAGGACAGGGCTACGAGCAGTACTTC. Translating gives CASSYEGQGYEQYF.

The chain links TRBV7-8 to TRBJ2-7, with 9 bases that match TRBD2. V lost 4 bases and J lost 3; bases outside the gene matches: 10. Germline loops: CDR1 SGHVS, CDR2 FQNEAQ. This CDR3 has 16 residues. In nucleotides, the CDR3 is TGTGCCAGCAGCTCTAGTAGCGGGAGTTCCCGCTACGAGCAGTACTTC. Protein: CASSSSSGSSRYEQYF.

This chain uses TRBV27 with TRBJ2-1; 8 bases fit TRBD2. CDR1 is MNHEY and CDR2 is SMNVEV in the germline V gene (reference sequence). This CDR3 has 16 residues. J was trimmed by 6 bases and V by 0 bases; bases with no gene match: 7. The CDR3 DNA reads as TGTGCCAGCAGTTTATCGGCTAGCGGGCATTTCAATGAGCAGTTCTTC. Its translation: CASSLSASGHFNEQFF.

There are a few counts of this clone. Here the CDR3 reads CAWRRLAGGPGEQFF. CDR3 nucleotide sequence: TGTGCCTGGAGACGGCTAGCGGGAGGGCCAGGGGAGCAGTTCTTC. The rearrangement links TRBV30 to TRBJ2-1; 12 bases map to TRBD2. CDR1 and CDR2 (germline): GTSNPN, SVGIG (reference sequence). The CDR3 length is 15 residues. The junction had 10 bases not matched to a gene; V was cut back by 3 bases and J by 10 bases.